This T cell receptor beta chain was retrieved from a study of identifying expanded T cells in peripheral blood. Study outcomes and limitations: Across healthy donors, higher total template counts meant significantly greater approximately 2-week count variance.

Profiled with immunoSEQ multiplex PCR; TCRdb holds only in-frame clones, not every one. The data hold about 90,000 clones, with roughly 90% observed a single time. The V end was cut by 3 bases, the J end by 4 bases, with 13 bases between. Germline V gene lookup returns CDR1 LNHDA and CDR2 SQIVND (reference sequence). The CDR3 totals 15 residues. Healthy donors had no documented immune events, such as infections, while sampled. On this clone: Its antigen is as yet unknown.

V gene TRBV19 combines with J gene TRBJ2-1; D gene uncertain. The sample was blood. The source is a person aged 18-70 years in good health. CDR3 protein: CASSIEAPGYNEQFF. The CDR3 DNA reads TGTGCCAGTAGTATTGAGGCACCCGGATACAATGAGCAGTTCTTC.